This T cell receptor (beta chain) originates from a study of T cell changes during pregnancy in multiple sclerosis. Clones were read by immunoSEQ multiplex PCR, and TCRdb kept only the in-frame ones, dropping some. The sample includes tens of thousands of clones, 94% seen only once; the top ten take roughly 4%. Germline CDR1 SGHVS, CDR2 FNYEAQ. V lost 5 bases and J lost 7, with 15 bases in between. This CDR3 contains 14 residues. This clonotype was sampled from a female donor with multiple sclerosis, enrolled in a pregnancy study. This chain connects TRBV7-6 to TRBJ2-1; D is undetermined. Sequenced here: CD8+ T cells from peripheral blood mononuclear cells, sampled in the first trimester of pregnancy. CDR3 nucleotide sequence: TGTGCCAGCAGCCGAGCCCTCGGTAGAAATGAGCAGTTCTTC. Protein product: CASSRALGRNEQFF.